This T cell receptor beta chain originates from a study of shared clonotypes between healthy human individuals. On the study more broadly: Every donor yielded three CD4 naive, three CD4 memory, two CD8 naive and one CD8 memory plate.

The ends were cut back, 3 bases at V and 8 bases at J, with 4 bases in the middle. The germline CDR1 and CDR2 sequences are LNHDA and SQIVND (reference sequence). The CDR3 spans 10 residues. In the case of this clone: The antigen remains unidentified.

Generated by immunoSEQ multiplex PCR, the TCRdb table keeps only in-frame clones and is missing some. This sample has 950,000 to 1,100,000 clones, with about 75% found just once. Study findings and constraints: Since donors were few, the genetic and exposure-history diversity represented was limited.

HIV-negative, healthy adults without recent acute infections or vaccinations were the donors. The donors were all Caucasian adults (living in Nashville, Tennessee). The sample taken for sequencing was memory CD4+ T cells sorted from blood. Indicated subset: CD45RA-negative fraction. This receptor was obtained from a man aged 18 to 30 in good health. This chain uses TRBV19 with TRBJ1-2; D remains ambiguous. The CDR3 sequence: CASSMGGYTF. Here the CDR3 DNA reads TGTGCCAGTAGTATGGGAGGCTACACCTTC.